Shown below are 15 T cell receptor beta chains from a single sample sequenced in a study of T cell repertoires in cytomegalovirus infection. MiXCR, applied by TCRdb to the reads, yields one record per CDR3 protein. The table has approximately 110,000 distinct CDR3 sequences, about 31% seen once. Which antigens these TCRs recognize remains unknown. The sample consisted of CD8+ T cells from cultured PBMCs, taken from culture after CMV antigen stimulation. All receptors derive from a human donor in good health (CMV status not recorded). Some clones in this sample may be carry-over from other donors' samples.

The CDR3 sequence is CASRVDRVANYGYTF. The CDR3 region has the DNA TGTGCCAGCAGGGTTGACAGGGTAGCTAACTATGGCTACACCTTC. The chain couples TRBV2 to TRBJ1-2; TRBD1 matches 7 bases. CDR3 length: 15 residues. The J segment lost 0 bases and the V segment lost 6 bases, leaving 7 bases of the junction unmatched. Per the germline V gene, CDR1 is SNHLY and CDR2 is FYNNEI.

The chain recombines TRBV28 with TRBJ1-5, with a possible D match to TRBD1 (6 bases). There are 17 residues in the CDR3. CDR1 MDHEN and CDR2 SYDVKM come from the germline V gene. Trimming removed 3 bases from V and 2 bases from J, with 17 bases in between. The CDR3 DNA sequence: TGTGCCAGCAGTTTCCCCAGGGGCCTGTTCGGCAATCAGCCCCAGCATTTT. As protein: CASSFPRGLFGNQPQHF.

A few counts support this clonotype. The chain joins TRBV2 to TRBJ2-3; the match to TRBD1 covers 9 bases. V shed 6 bases, J shed 2 bases, and the junction held 6 bases outside the gene matches. Germline loops: CDR1 SNHLY, CDR2 FYNNEI. CDR3 length: 15 residues. CDR3 residues: CASREQGAITDTQYF. The CDR3 nucleotides read TGTGCCAGCAGGGAACAGGGGGCGATCACAGATACGCAGTATTTT.

This clonotype was seen more than once but under ten times. V and J are TRBV10-2 and TRBJ2-1; 8 bases line up with TRBD1. This CDR3 is built from 15 residues. The V and J ends lost 8 bases and 7 bases, in that order; junction bases with no gene match: 13. From germline, CDR1 is WSHSY and CDR2 SAAADI. The CDR3 loop is CASAQFQGARNEQFF. CDR3 sequence (DNA): TGCGCCAGCGCCCAGTTTCAGGGGGCGAGGAATGAGCAGTTCTTC.

This chain links TRBV29-1 with TRBJ2-7, with 11 bases lining up with TRBD1. The CDR3 is 14 residues long. Germline assignment: CDR1 SQVTM and CDR2 ANQGSEA. Losses at the gene ends were 6 bases for V and 5 bases for J; bases not matched to a gene: 9. This CDR3 is CSVVRDRGIHEQYF. CDR3 DNA sequence: TGCAGCGTCGTCCGGGACAGGGGGATACACGAGCAGTACTTC.

The CDR3 bases are TGTGCCAGCAGCTTAATTGGACCCTTGAACACTGAAGCTTTCTTT. This sequence encodes CASSLIGPLNTEAFF. This sequence joins TRBV11-2 and TRBJ1-1; no reliable D call. Trimming pared 2 bases from V and 0 bases from J, leaving 10 bases between. The length of the CDR3 is 15 residues. CDR1 is SGHAT and CDR2 is FQNNGV in the germline V gene. Based on the CDR3 plus reference TRBV11-2 and TRBJ1-1, the full variable domain is EAGVAQSPRYKIIEKRQSVAFWCNPISGHATLYWYQQILGQGPKLLIQFQNNGVVDDSQLPKDRFSAERLKGVDSTLKIQPAKLEDSAVYLCASSLIGPLNTEAFFGQGTRLTVV.

The sample holds many counts of this clonotype. The chain has TRBV12-3 or TRBV12-4 and TRBJ2-7; D unresolved. Trimming took 1 base from V and 0 from J, leaving 7 bases between them. This CDR3 spans 14 amino acids. CDR3 nucleotides: TGTGCCAGCAGTTTAGGTTTCGGCTCCTACGAGCAGTACTTC. Its protein product is CASSLGFGSYEQYF.

This clonotype appeared once. CDR3 coding DNA: TGTGCCAGCACTCCGGGCGGAGGATATGGCTACACCTTC. It encodes CASTPGGGYGYTF. V and J are TRBV27 and TRBJ1-2; D unclear. V lost 7 bases to trimming and J lost 5 bases, with 14 bases between them. Germline loops: CDR1 MNHEY, CDR2 SMNVEV (reference sequence). CDR3 length equals 13 residues.

V usage is TRBV3-1 and J usage is TRBJ1-1, with a weak D call TRBD1 (5 bases). Germline V gene sequence: CDR1 LGHDT, CDR2 YNNKEL (reference sequence). The CDR3 is 14 residues long. Trimming shortened V by 6 bases and J by 1 base, and 12 bases separated the two germline ends. CDR3 DNA: TGTGCCAGCAGGCTCGGGGGTTCGAACACTGAAGCTTTCTTT. Encoded protein: CASRLGGSNTEAFF. Combining the CDR3 with reference TRBV3-1 and TRBJ1-1 gives the whole variable domain DTAVSQTPKYLVTQMGNDKSIKCEQNLGHDTMYWYKQDSKKFLKIMFSYNNKELIINETVPNRFSPKSPDKAHLNLHINSLELGDSAVYFCASRLGGSNTEAFFGQGTRLTVV.

V and J are TRBV19 and TRBJ2-3; D uncertain. Germline V gene data show CDR1 as LNHDA and CDR2 as SQIVND (reference sequence). Trimming cost V 7 bases and J 2 bases, with 16 bases left between them. This CDR3 spans 15 amino acids. CDR3 nucleotides: TGTGCCAGTACCCCTGGTGTATCCCCCACAGATACGCAGTATTTT. Translation: CASTPGVSPTDTQYF.

V gene TRBV10-3 combines with J gene TRBJ1-1; the D is unclear. CDR1 ENHRY and CDR2 SYGVKD come from the germline V gene. The V end was cut by 7 bases, the J end by 0 bases, with 15 bases between. The CDR3 is made up of 15 amino acids. CDR3 loop: CAITSTLGMNTEAFF. The DNA of the CDR3 is TGTGCCATCACCTCCACGTTGGGTATGAACACTGAAGCTTTCTTT.

The chain joins TRBV7-4 to TRBJ2-7; TRBD1 agrees at 9 bases. The length of the CDR3 is 15 residues. The germline V gene encodes CDR1 SGHVT and CDR2 SQSDAQ. The V and J ends lost 4 bases and 3 bases, in that order; junction bases with no gene match: 7. The CDR3: CASSSPGQGNYEQYF. The CDR3 DNA follows: TGTGCCAGCAGCTCCCCCGGACAGGGGAACTACGAGCAGTACTTC. Full variable domain (outside the CDR3, taken from reference TRBV7-4 and TRBJ2-7): GAGVSQSPRYKVAKRGRDVALRCDSISGHVTLYWYRQTLGQGSEVLTYSQSDAQRDKSGRPSGRFSAERPERSVSTLKIQRTEQGDSAVYLCASSSPGQGNYEQYFGPGTRLTVT.

There are a few counts of this clonotype. This chain links TRBV7-8 with TRBJ1-5; possible D gene TRBD1, 5 bases. The ends were cut back, 1 base at V and 7 bases at J, with 11 bases in the middle. Germline CDR1 is SGHVS and CDR2 is FQNEAQ. The CDR3 has 14 amino acids. CDR3 residues: CASSLVGRDQPQHF. The CDR3, as DNA: TGTGCCAGCAGCTTAGTCGGCAGGGACCAGCCCCAGCATTTT.

The J gene is TRBJ2-2, the V gene TRBV4-1, with a tentative D call TRBD2 (5 bases). Trimming left V 0 bases short and J 7 bases short, with 9 bases between. Germline CDR1 reads MGHRA; CDR2 reads YSYEKL. The CDR3 is 14 residues long. The CDR3 protein is CASSQDVGSGELFF. CDR3 DNA sequence: TGCGCCAGCAGCCAAGATGTGGGGAGCGGGGAGCTGTTTTTT.

V usage is TRBV9 and J usage is TRBJ2-1, with 8 bases aligning to TRBD2. With V trimmed by 3 bases and J by 1 base, 9 bases remained unmatched. The CDR3 consists of 17 residues. Looked up from germline, CDR1 is SGDLS and CDR2 is YYNGEE. CDR3: CASSGGGLGPSYNEQFF. CDR3 coding DNA: TGTGCCAGCAGCGGCGGGGGGCTAGGCCCTTCCTACAATGAGCAGTTCTTC.